These T cell receptor beta chains were read from a single sample in a study of T cell changes during pregnancy in multiple sclerosis. The data were produced by immunoSEQ multiplex PCR, yet TCRdb's version contains in-frame clones alone and is incomplete. Of about 53,000 clones detected, around 90% appear once; the ten largest clones hold around 0.49%. The material was CD4+ T cells from peripheral blood mononuclear cells, obtained in the third trimester of pregnancy. The receptors here all came from a female donor with multiple sclerosis, enrolled in a pregnancy study. The CDR3 runs from the conserved cysteine through the conserved F or W. The order of the fields is J gene, clone size, V gene, D gene, CDR3 DNA, CDR3 protein. The D gene is left open where the match is weak. Some rows have no size entry. The others give once, few or many, or a class for an expanded clone.

>TRBJ2-7|-|TRBV5-1|-
TGCGGCAGCAAACCTGGGGCTTTGAGTTCCTACGAGCAGTACTTC
CGSKPGALSSYEQYF
>TRBJ2-1|-|TRBV10-3|TRBD2
TGTGCCATCACCCGGAGCGGGGAGGTCGAGCAGTTCTTC
CAITRSGEVEQFF
>TRBJ2-7|-|TRBV4-1|-
TGCGCCAGCAGCCAAGATAGTACAGGGAGCTCCTACGAGCAGTACTTC
CASSQDSTGSSYEQYF
>TRBJ2-7|-|TRBV13|TRBD1
TGTGCCAGCAGCTGGGGACAGGGGGCGGGCGAGCAGTACTTC
CASSWGQGAGEQYF
>TRBJ2-1|-|TRBV19|-
TGTGCCAGTAGTATAGACGGGAGCTCCTACAATGAGCAGTTCTTC
CASSIDGSSYNEQFF
>TRBJ2-3|once|TRBV6-4|TRBD2
TGTGCCAGCAGTGCGGCTAGCGGGGGGGCAATAGATACGCAGTATTTT
CASSAASGGAIDTQYF
>TRBJ2-5|-|TRBV7-7|-
TGTGCTAGCAGCTTCGTCCGGAGCGTTAGGGAGACCCAGTACTTC
CASSFVRSVRETQYF
>TRBJ2-2|-|TRBV7-8|TRBD2
TGTGCCAGCAGCTCGCGGGGGGGCACCGGGGAGCTGTTTTTT
CASSSRGGTGELFF
>TRBJ2-7|-|TRBV7-6|TRBD1
TGTGCCAGCAGCGCCAACGACAGGGTCGAGCAGTACTTC
CASSANDRVEQYF
>TRBJ2-3|-|TRBV11-2|-
TGTGCCAGCAGCTTAGGAAGGGGGGGACCAAGCACAGATACGCAGTATTTT
CASSLGRGGPSTDTQYF
>TRBJ1-2|once|TRBV4-1|-
TGCGCCAGCAGCCACAGGGTTTTAGGGTATGGCTACACCTTC
CASSHRVLGYGYTF
>TRBJ2-5|-|TRBV7-3|TRBD2
TGTGCCAGCAGCTTAGGCGGGAGAGAGACCCAGTACTTC
CASSLGGRETQYF
>TRBJ1-2|-|TRBV19|TRBD1
TGTGCCAGTAGGGGGACAGGGGAGAGATATGGCTACACCTTC
CASRGTGERYGYTF
>TRBJ1-1|-|TRBV7-9|-
TGTGCCAGCAGCTCCCGGACAGCTCCGAACACTGAAGCTTTCTTT
CASSSRTAPNTEAFF
>TRBJ2-2|-|TRBV21-1|-
TGTGCCGGCCTTTGGTCCGCGGGCATTTTAGATCCCGGGGAGCTGTTTTTT
CAGLWSAGILDPGELFF
>TRBJ1-6|-|TRBV27|-
TGTGCCAGCAGTTTTAGAGCCTATAATTCACCCCTCCACTTT
CASSFRAYNSPLHF
>TRBJ2-3|-|TRBV29-1|-
TGCAGCGTTGACGGGGATCGCGCGACAGATACGCAGTATTTT
CSVDGDRATDTQYF
>TRBJ1-2|once|TRBV7-9|-
TGTGCCAGCAGTGCAGACAGGTTCTATGGCTACACCTTC
CASSADRFYGYTF